In this sample, the clone carrying this T cell receptor (beta chain) turned up many times. The data are from a study of blood T cells in healthy people across ages. Germline V CDR1 and CDR2: SQVTM, ANQGSEA. Between the trimmed V and J ends, which lost 4 bases and 5 bases, there was a span of 8 bases. The CDR3 length is 11 residues. Together with a sample-barcoded 5' primer, a J-beta primer mix was included in a second PCR lasting roughly 6 to 12 cycles. MiXCR was run by TCRdb on the 5' RACE reads, yielding one entry per CDR3 protein. The repertoire has hundreds of thousands of distinct CDR3 sequences, around 48% of them found once; the top ten carry roughly 34%.

Specimen: blood. The source is a woman in her sixties in good health. The V call is TRBV29-1, the J call TRBJ2-5; the D gene is possibly TRBD2 (5 bases). This CDR3 reads CSVAWRETQYF. The CDR3 DNA reads as TGCAGCGTTGCCTGGAGGGAGACCCAGTACTTC. Full variable domain (rest looked up from reference TRBV29-1 and TRBJ2-5): SAVISQKPSRDICQRGTSLTIQCQVDSQVTMMFWYRQQPGQSLTLIATANQGSEATYESGFVIDKFPISRPNLTFSTLTVSNMSPEDSSIYLCSVAWRETQYFGPGTRLLVL.